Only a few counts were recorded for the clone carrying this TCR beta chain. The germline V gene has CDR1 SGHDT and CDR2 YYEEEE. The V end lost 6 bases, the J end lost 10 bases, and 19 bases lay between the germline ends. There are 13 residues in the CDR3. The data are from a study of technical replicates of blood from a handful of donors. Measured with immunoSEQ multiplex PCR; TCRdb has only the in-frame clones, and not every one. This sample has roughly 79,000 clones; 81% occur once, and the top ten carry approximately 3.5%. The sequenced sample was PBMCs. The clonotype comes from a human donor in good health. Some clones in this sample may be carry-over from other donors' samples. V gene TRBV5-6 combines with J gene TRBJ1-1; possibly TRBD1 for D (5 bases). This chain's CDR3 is CASTAGQGLVAFF. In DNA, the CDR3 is TGTGCCAGCACAGCTGGCCAGGGCCTCGTAGCTTTCTTT.